These T cell receptor beta chains were read from a single sample in a study of cytomegalovirus exposure and HLA in healthy donors. Only in-frame clones appear in the TCRdb table, and some are missing; sequencing was by immunoSEQ multiplex PCR. The data contain approximately 100,000 clones, 81% of them singletons. Sequences were obtained from PBMCs. Receptors were obtained from a woman aged 30 to 39 in good health and CMV-seronegative. CDR3s include the opening cysteine and the closing phenylalanine or tryptophan. A D gene is named only where the DNA matches it firmly. Size is omitted from some rows. Given values are once, few, many or a class for expanded clones.

size: .
D: .
V: TRBV19
J: TRBJ2-2
DNA: TGTGCCAGTAGTCTCTATGTCCCCGGGGAGCTGTTTTTT
CDR3: CASSLYVPGELFF

size: .
D: .
V: TRBV19
J: TRBJ2-7
DNA: TGTGCCAGTAGCCCGGAGAGGACTGGATCCTACGAGCAGTACTTC
CDR3: CASSPERTGSYEQYF

size: .
D: .
V: TRBV6-5
J: TRBJ1-3
DNA: TGTGCCAGCACTTTAACTGGTGGCTCTGGAAACACCATATATTTT
CDR3: CASTLTGGSGNTIYF

size: .
D: TRBD2
V: TRBV29-1
J: TRBJ2-3
DNA: TGCAGCGTTGAAAGCGGGAGAGAGGCAGATACGCAGTATTTT
CDR3: CSVESGREADTQYF

size: .
D: .
V: TRBV2
J: TRBJ2-7
DNA: TGTGCCACACGAGGACTCTTGACCTCCTACGAGCAGTACTTC
CDR3: CATRGLLTSYEQYF

size: .
D: .
V: TRBV7-8
J: TRBJ2-7
DNA: TGTGCCAGCAGCCCCGGCACAGGGAGCTACGAGCAGTACTTC
CDR3: CASSPGTGSYEQYF

size: once
D: .
V: TRBV19
J: TRBJ1-4
DNA: TGTGCCAGTAGTAACGCGAGGGATGAAAAACTGTTTTTT
CDR3: CASSNARDEKLFF

size: few
D: .
V: TRBV2
J: TRBJ2-5
DNA: TGTGCCAGCAGTGAAGCGGTCGGACAGCAAGAGACCCAGTACTTC
CDR3: CASSEAVGQQETQYF

size: .
D: TRBD1
V: TRBV5-4
J: TRBJ2-1
DNA: TGTGCCAGCACCGTACAGGGGACGGACAATGAGCAGTTCTTC
CDR3: CASTVQGTDNEQFF

size: .
D: TRBD2
V: TRBV11-3
J: TRBJ2-3
DNA: TGTGCCAGCAGCCTTGGGACTAGCGGGGTGAGAGATACGCAGTATTTT
CDR3: CASSLGTSGVRDTQYF

size: .
D: .
V: TRBV10-3
J: TRBJ1-2
DNA: TGTGCCATCAGTGGGGGGGTAACAGGATCGGACTATGGCTACACCTTC
CDR3: CAISGGVTGSDYGYTF